This is a list of T cell receptor beta chains from one sample in a study of T cell repertoires in cytomegalovirus infection. TCRdb independently ran MiXCR on the reads; one entry per CDR3 protein. The sample holds roughly 280,000 distinct CDR3 sequences, over 8% seen once. Material: PBMCs. These receptor sequences come from a human donor in good health (CMV status not recorded). Some clones in this sample may be carry-over from other donors' samples. Each CDR3 is given with its conserved first and last residue. D genes are given only for firm matches. The size field is filled for only some rows; it gives once, few, many or a size class.

CDR3 protein: CASSEIQGGGGNQPQHF; CDR3 DNA: TGTGCCAGCAGTGAAATCCAGGGTGGGGGGGGCAATCAGCCCCAGCATTTT; V gene: TRBV6-1; clone size: NA; D gene: NA; J gene: TRBJ1-5
CDR3 protein: CASSFAPGDRASRSYEQYF; CDR3 DNA: TGCGCCAGCAGCTTCGCGCCGGGGGACAGGGCTTCACGCTCCTACGAGCAGTACTTC; V gene: TRBV5-1; clone size: few; D gene: TRBD1; J gene: TRBJ2-7
CDR3 protein: CASKVHQGGSNQPQHF; CDR3 DNA: TGTGCCAGTAAGGTTCACCAGGGGGGTAGCAATCAGCCCCAGCATTTT; V gene: TRBV19; clone size: many; D gene: TRBD1; J gene: TRBJ1-5
CDR3 protein: CASSQDSQLTGNTIYF; CDR3 DNA: TGCGCCAGCAGCCAAGATTCGCAGCTTACTGGAAACACCATATATTTT; V gene: TRBV4-3; clone size: few; D gene: NA; J gene: TRBJ1-3
CDR3 protein: CSSAEAYTEAFF; CDR3 DNA: TGCAGCTCGGCGGAGGCATACACTGAAGCTTTCTTT; V gene: TRBV29-1; clone size: NA; D gene: NA; J gene: TRBJ1-1
CDR3 protein: CASSPGTAYQPQHF; CDR3 DNA: TGTGCCAGCAGTCCGGGCACCGCGTATCAGCCCCAGCATTTT; V gene: TRBV6-8; clone size: many; D gene: NA; J gene: TRBJ1-5
CDR3 protein: CAWSSWGGEKTEAFF; CDR3 DNA: TGTGCCTGGAGTTCTTGGGGAGGGGAAAAAACTGAAGCTTTCTTT; V gene: TRBV30; clone size: few; D gene: NA; J gene: TRBJ1-1
CDR3 protein: CASSYGRQGVRVVSGNTIYF; CDR3 DNA: TGTGCCAGCAGTTACGGGAGACAGGGAGTCAGGGTGGTCTCTGGAAACACCATATATTTT; V gene: TRBV6-6; clone size: many; D gene: TRBD1; J gene: TRBJ1-3
CDR3 protein: CASTPWGTGDNEQFF; CDR3 DNA: TGTGCCAGCACCCCATGGGGGACAGGTGACAATGAGCAGTTCTTC; V gene: TRBV7-8; clone size: many; D gene: TRBD1; J gene: TRBJ2-1
CDR3 protein: CASSRGQGRTGELFF; CDR3 DNA: TGTGCCAGCAGCCGAGGACAGGGACGAACCGGGGAGCTGTTTTTT; V gene: TRBV7-6; clone size: many; D gene: TRBD1; J gene: TRBJ2-2
CDR3 protein: CAWYTGELFF; CDR3 DNA: TGTGCCTGGTACACCGGGGAGCTGTTTTTT; V gene: TRBV30; clone size: few; D gene: NA; J gene: TRBJ2-2
CDR3 protein: CASSYSGGRRDEQFF; CDR3 DNA: TGTGCCAGCAGTTACTCCGGGGGGCGCAGAGATGAGCAGTTCTTC; V gene: TRBV6-6; clone size: NA; D gene: NA; J gene: TRBJ2-1
CDR3 protein: CASSLVGSRKTQYF; CDR3 DNA: TGTGCCAGCAGCTTAGTTGGATCCCGGAAGACCCAGTACTTC; V gene: TRBV7-2; clone size: many; D gene: NA; J gene: TRBJ2-5
CDR3 protein: CASSLRGPTNEKLFF; CDR3 DNA: TGTGCCAGCAGCTTACGGGGCCCAACTAATGAAAAACTGTTTTTT; V gene: TRBV7-2; clone size: few; D gene: NA; J gene: TRBJ1-4
CDR3 protein: CASSSGQQPSSNQPQHF; CDR3 DNA: TGTGCCAGCAGTTCGGGACAGCAACCAAGTAGCAATCAGCCCCAGCATTTT; V gene: TRBV12-3/TRBV12-4; clone size: many; D gene: TRBD1; J gene: TRBJ1-5
CDR3 protein: CASSLGQGTQYF; CDR3 DNA: TGTGCCAGCAGCTTAGGCCAGGGGACCCAGTACTTC; V gene: TRBV7-2; clone size: many; D gene: NA; J gene: TRBJ2-5